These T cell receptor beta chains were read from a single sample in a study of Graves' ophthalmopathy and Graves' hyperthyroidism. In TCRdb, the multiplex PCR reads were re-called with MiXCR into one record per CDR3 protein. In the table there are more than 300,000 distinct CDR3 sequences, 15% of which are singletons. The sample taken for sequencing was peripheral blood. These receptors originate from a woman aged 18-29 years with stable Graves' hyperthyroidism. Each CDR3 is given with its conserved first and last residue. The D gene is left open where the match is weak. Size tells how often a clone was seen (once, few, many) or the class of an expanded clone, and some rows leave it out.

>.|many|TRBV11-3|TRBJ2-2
TGTGCCAGCAGCTTAGGGTGGATGACCGGGGAGCTGTTTTTT
CASSLGWMTGELFF
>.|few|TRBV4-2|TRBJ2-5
TGTGCCAGCAGCCAAGATCTGAGGACCGAATTCCCGCGGGAGACCCAGTACTTC
CASSQDLRTEFPRETQYF
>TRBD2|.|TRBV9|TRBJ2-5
TGTGCCAGCAGCGTAATGGGGGGGGTTAGCCAAGAGACCCAGTACTTC
CASSVMGGVSQETQYF
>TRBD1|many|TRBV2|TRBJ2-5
TGTGCCAGCACCCCAGAACAGGGGTATACAGAGACCCAGTACTTC
CASTPEQGYTETQYF
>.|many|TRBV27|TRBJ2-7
TGTGCCAGCAGTTCGACATTGAGCTCCTACGAGCAGTACTTC
CASSSTLSSYEQYF
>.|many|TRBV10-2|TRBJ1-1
TGCGCCAGCAAGGGCGGCGAGGGGACTGAAGCTTTCTTT
CASKGGEGTEAFF
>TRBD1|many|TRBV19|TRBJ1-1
TGTGCCATCGGTAAGGGACAGGGGGACCGGACAGCTTTCTTT
CAIGKGQGDRTAFF
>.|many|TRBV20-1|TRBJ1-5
TGCAGTGCTAGAAGGCGGAATCAGCCCCAGCATTTT
CSARRRNQPQHF
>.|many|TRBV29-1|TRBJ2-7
TGCAGCGTTCGCCCTAATCGGGGGCCATCCTACGAGCAGTACTTC
CSVRPNRGPSYEQYF
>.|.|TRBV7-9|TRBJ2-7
TGTGCCAGCAGCACCCAGGGGTGGGAGCAGTACTTC
CASSTQGWEQYF
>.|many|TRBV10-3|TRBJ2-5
TGTGCCATCAGTGACCACACAGGAGAAGAGACCCAGTACTTC
CAISDHTGEETQYF
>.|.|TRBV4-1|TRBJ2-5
TGCGCCAGCAGCCAAGATCTACCCATGGGAGAGACCCAGTACTTC
CASSQDLPMGETQYF
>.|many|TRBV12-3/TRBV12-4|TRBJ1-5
TGTGCCAGCAGTTTCTCTTCGGGGGTAAGCAATCAGCCCCAGCATTTT
CASSFSSGVSNQPQHF
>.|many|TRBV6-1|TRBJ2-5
TGTGCCAGCAGGGACAGTTTGTTGGAGACCCAGTACTTC
CASRDSLLETQYF
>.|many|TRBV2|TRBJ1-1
TGTGCCAGCAAGTACAGCGAGAACACTGAAGCTTTCTTT
CASKYSENTEAFF
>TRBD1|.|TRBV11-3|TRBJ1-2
TGTGCCAGCAGCGACCGGGACAGGAGGGATGGCTACACCTTC
CASSDRDRRDGYTF
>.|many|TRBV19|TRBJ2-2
TGTGCCAGTAGTATAGATGGGAGCTACACCGGGGAGCTGTTTTTT
CASSIDGSYTGELFF